The clone carrying this TCR beta chain showed up just a few times. Its antigen remains unknown. The CDR3 covers 13 residues. V lost 5 bases to trimming and J lost 1 base, with 8 bases between them. Germline V gene lookup returns CDR1 MGHDK and CDR2 SYGVNS. Specified treatment: approximately nine-day PBMC culture with coronavirus spike peptide pools or control peptides (ViraFEST assay). This sample was taken from a study of vaccination and CD4 T cells after COVID-19. Overall study: There were six male and four female convalescents, and two of them were Hispanic. Broader study findings: Researchers report that 304 of 307 vaccine-specific clones in convalescent patients proved spike mono-reactive.

The Oncomine TCR Beta short-read assay was applied to DNA of cultured CD4+ T cells. CD4+ T cells were cultured, and genomic DNA was extracted from them. Each CDR3 protein is one row after TCRdb ran MiXCR on the PCR reads. The table records around 12,000 distinct CDR3 sequences, roughly 45% of them present only once. The receptor's source is a human donor who had recovered from COVID-19. V is TRBV25-1 and J is TRBJ1-1; D may be TRBD1 (6 bases). Sequenced here: CD4+ T cells from blood, cultured in vitro, sampled after SARS-CoV-2 vaccination. The CDR3 protein is CASSKGGNTEAFF. In DNA, the CDR3 is TGTGCCAGCAGTAAGGGGGGGAACACTGAAGCTTTCTTT.